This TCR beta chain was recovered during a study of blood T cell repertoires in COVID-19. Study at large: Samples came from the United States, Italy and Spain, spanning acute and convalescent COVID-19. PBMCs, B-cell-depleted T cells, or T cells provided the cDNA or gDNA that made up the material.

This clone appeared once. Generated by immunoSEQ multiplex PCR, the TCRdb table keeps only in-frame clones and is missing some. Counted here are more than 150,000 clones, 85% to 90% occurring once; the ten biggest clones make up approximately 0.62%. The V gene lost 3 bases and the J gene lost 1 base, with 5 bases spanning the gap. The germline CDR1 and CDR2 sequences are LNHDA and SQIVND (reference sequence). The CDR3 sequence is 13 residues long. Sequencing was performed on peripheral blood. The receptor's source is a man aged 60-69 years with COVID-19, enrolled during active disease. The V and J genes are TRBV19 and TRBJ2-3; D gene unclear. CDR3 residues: CASSIPGTDTQYF. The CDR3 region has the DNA TGTGCCAGTAGTATTCCAGGCACAGATACGCAGTATTTT.